Shown below are 14 T cell receptor beta chains from a single sample sequenced in a study of CD8+CD57+ T cells in acquired aplastic anemia. By flow cytometry, patients selected for sequencing had shown an expansion of CD8+CD57+ cells. The use of genomic DNA as template underpinned the TCR beta VDJ and CDR3 profiling. One entry per CDR3 protein, called by TCRdb with MiXCR from the reads. The sample yields about 290,000 distinct CDR3 sequences, 45% to 65% seen once. The sample taken for sequencing was sorted CD4+, CD8+, or CD8+CD57+ T cells (not recorded which) from PBMCs. These receptors were obtained from a human donor with aplastic anemia.

This clonotype has a count of ten or more. V is TRBV6-5 and J is TRBJ1-2; D gene unclear. CDR3 length equals 15 residues. V lost 0 bases and J 1 base, leaving 9 bases between the germline ends. Germline loops: CDR1 MNHEY, CDR2 SVGAGI. The DNA of the CDR3 is TGTGCCAGCAGTTACTCGGCAGTCCTTAACTATGGCTACACCTTC. Protein sequence: CASSYSAVLNYGYTF.

The chain is built from TRBV6-6 and TRBJ1-1; a weak D match, TRBD1 (5 bases). Germline CDR1 reads MNHNY; CDR2 reads SVGAGI (reference sequence). Trimming pared 7 bases from V and 5 bases from J, leaving 11 bases between. This CDR3 has 12 amino acids. CDR3 sequence: CASTPGGTEAFF. The CDR3 DNA is TGTGCCAGCACCCCCGGGGGTACTGAAGCTTTCTTT.

This clonotype has ten or more counts. The chain links TRBV7-6 to TRBJ2-5; 8 bases align to TRBD1. Germline V lookup: CDR1 SGHVS, CDR2 FNYEAQ. V dropped 5 bases and J dropped 2; count of bases not matched to a gene: 7. The CDR3 totals 15 residues. For the CDR3, the DNA is TGTGCCAGCAGCCAACGGACAGGGCTACAAGAGACCCAGTACTTC. It codes for CASSQRTGLQETQYF.

The chain joins TRBV7-2 to TRBJ2-5, with 7 bases matching TRBD1. Trimming removed 6 bases from V and 4 bases from J; junction bases left unmatched: 14. Germline values: CDR1 SGHTA, CDR2 FQGNSA. This CDR3 region has 16 residues. For the CDR3, the DNA is TGTGCCAGCAGTTTCCTGACAGGGAGAGTTAGAGAGACCCAGTACTTC. Its protein is CASSFLTGRVRETQYF. The full variable domain, its missing parts supplied by reference TRBV7-2 and TRBJ2-5, is GAGVSQSPSNKVTEKGKDVELRCDPISGHTALYWYRQSLGQGLEFLIYFQGNSAPDKSGLPSDRFSAERTGGSVSTLTIQRTQQEDSAVYLCASSFLTGRVRETQYFGPGTRLLVL.

This clonotype was detected a few times. The chain links TRBV7-6 to TRBJ2-7; D perhaps matches TRBD1 (6 bases). Per the germline V gene, CDR1 is SGHVS and CDR2 is FNYEAQ. V was shortened by 4 bases and J by 3 bases, with 13 bases between the two germline ends. The CDR3 loop spans 14 amino acids. The CDR3 region has the DNA TGTGCCAGCAGCTCCGGCGGACAGTACTACGAGCAGTACTTC. Amino acid sequence: CASSSGGQYYEQYF.

This clonotype was detected many times. The chain links TRBV6-5 to TRBJ1-5; D gene uncertain. CDR1 and CDR2 (germline): MNHEY, SVGAGI. The CDR3 has 16 residues. Between the trimmed V and J ends, which lost 0 bases and 0 bases, there was a span of 9 bases. The CDR3 region has the DNA TGTGCCAGCAGTTACTCGTGGGGAAATAGCAATCAGCCCCAGCATTTT. Encoded protein: CASSYSWGNSNQPQHF.

This clonotype showed up just once. The genes are TRBV19 and TRBJ2-3; 8 bases line up with TRBD1. Germline V lookup: CDR1 LNHDA, CDR2 SQIVND (reference sequence). The CDR3 runs to 16 residues. Germline trimming cut 0 bases from V and 4 bases from J; bases unmatched to any gene: 6. The CDR3 sequence: CASSIDPGGLADTQYF. DNA of the CDR3: TGTGCCAGTAGTATAGACCCAGGGGGCTTAGCAGATACGCAGTATTTT.

This rearrangement joins TRBV25-1 to TRBJ1-6, with 8 nucleotides matching TRBD1. Germline values: CDR1 MGHDK, CDR2 SYGVNS. The CDR3 sequence is 14 residues long. The V segment lost 4 bases and the J segment 6 bases; nucleotides outside the gene matches: 2. The CDR3 is CASSADRGNSPLHF. CDR3 in DNA: TGTGCCAGCAGTGCCGACAGGGGTAATTCACCCCTCCACTTT. Full variable domain (outside the CDR3, taken from reference TRBV25-1 and TRBJ1-6): EADIYQTPRYLVIGTGKKITLECSQTMGHDKMYWYQQDPGMELHLIHYSYGVNSTEKGDLSSESTVSRIRTEHFPLTLESARPSHTSQYLCASSADRGNSPLHFGNGTRLTVT.

The chain is built from TRBV7-8 and TRBJ1-2; possibly TRBD1 for D (5 bases). The CDR3 is made up of 14 amino acids. Deletions cut 1 base from V and 6 bases from J, with 12 bases between. The V gene's germline CDR1 is SGHVS and CDR2 FQNEAQ. The CDR3 region is CASSLGGTLNGYTF. CDR3 nucleotide sequence: TGTGCCAGCAGCTTAGGAGGGACTTTAAATGGCTACACCTTC.

This chain uses TRBV19 with TRBJ1-1; D is possibly TRBD1 (5 bases). Looked up from germline, CDR1 is LNHDA and CDR2 is SQIVND (reference sequence). Trimming took 1 base from V and 0 from J, leaving 12 bases between them. The CDR3 spans 16 residues. CDR3 nucleotide sequence: TGTGCCAGTAGTATAGTCCCCGGGACGGTGAACACTGAAGCTTTCTTT. Its protein product is CASSIVPGTVNTEAFF.

This clonotype was found many times. This sequence joins TRBV20-1 and TRBJ2-7; D might be TRBD2 (7 bases). The germline V and J ends were trimmed by 2 bases and 7 bases, with 21 bases remaining between them. Germline V gives CDR1 DFQATT, CDR2 SNEGSKA (reference sequence). This CDR3 spans 15 amino acids. The CDR3 sequence is CSARPGRGRGAEQYF. The CDR3 region has the DNA TGCAGTGCTAGACCTGGGAGGGGACGGGGGGCTGAGCAGTACTTC.

V usage is TRBV25-1 and J usage is TRBJ2-7; possibly TRBD1 for D (5 bases). Germline V gene sequence: CDR1 MGHDK, CDR2 SYGVNS. The CDR3 runs to 14 residues. V lost 4 bases and J 0 bases, leaving 10 bases between the germline ends. Written as DNA, the CDR3 is TGTGCCAGCAGTGGGTGGGGCCCCTCCTACGAGCAGTACTTC. Translating it yields CASSGWGPSYEQYF.

In regard to this clonotype: Being one base from a much bigger clone, this may be a read error. V is TRBV7-9 and J is TRBJ1-1; 9 bases align to TRBD1. In germline, CDR1 is SEHNR, CDR2 FQNEAQ (reference sequence). This CDR3 comprises 15 residues. CDR3 in amino acids: CASSLTGGQNTEALF. The CDR3 nucleotides read TGTGCCAGCAGCTTGACAGGGGGGCAGAACACTGAAGCTCTCTTT.

This clonotype was recorded many times. The rearrangement joins TRBV19 to TRBJ1-2; 7 bases line up with TRBD1. V lost 3 bases and J lost 4; bases outside the gene matches: 8. This CDR3 has 15 amino acids. Germline values: CDR1 LNHDA, CDR2 SQIVND (reference sequence). The CDR3 protein is CASSMAQGVSYGYTF. The DNA for the CDR3 is TGTGCCAGTAGTATGGCGCAGGGGGTTAGCTATGGCTACACCTTC. Filled out from reference TRBV19 and TRBJ1-2, the complete variable domain reads DGGITQSPKYLFRKEGQNVTLSCEQNLNHDAMYWYRQDPGQGLRLIYYSQIVNDFQKGDIAEGYSVSREKKESFPLTVTSAQKNPTAFYLCASSMAQGVSYGYTFGSGTRLTVV.